This TCR beta chain was sequenced in a study of Ad26.COV2.S vaccination and SARS-CoV-2 variants. Treatment reported: some 19 received Ad26.COV2.S at low or high dose, single or two shots; about 5 received placebo; per-sample allocation not given. Sampling was performed 63 days after the first vaccine or placebo injection. Germline values: CDR1 SEHNR, CDR2 FQNEAQ (reference sequence). The trim removed 5 bases at V and 7 bases at J, leaving 14 bases unmatched. CDR3 size: 17 residues. The assay was immunoSEQ multiplex PCR, and TCRdb's table has in-frame clones only and misses some. The repertoire includes fewer than 500,000 clones, approximately 92% of them detected once, and about 12% sits in the top ten.

This chain uses TRBV7-9 with TRBJ2-7; 13 bases match TRBD2. The receptor comes from a person aged 18-65 years who received the Ad26.COV2.S COVID-19 vaccine or a placebo. Here the sequenced sample was peripheral blood, taken in a trial of Ad26.COV2.S vaccine versus placebo. The CDR3 coding sequence is TGTGCCAGCAGCCGGACTAGCGGGAGTGCCGCCTTATGGGAGCAGTACTTC. As protein: CASSRTSGSAALWEQYF.